These 9 T cell receptor beta chains were sequenced from one sample in a study of shared clonotypes between healthy human individuals. Some clones are missing from TCRdb's copy, which holds only in-frame ones; the method was immunoSEQ multiplex PCR. The sample has around 2.1 million clones, under 95% seen once. Naive CD8 cells comprised CD45RO-negative, CCR7-positively selected cells, excluding terminally differentiated effector memory CD45RA+ cells. The sample was naive CD8+ T cells from PBMCs. The receptor set was obtained from a man younger than 35 in good health. Some clones in this sample may be carry-over from other donors' samples.

This clone was seen more than once but under ten times. The chain joins TRBV4-1 to TRBJ2-2, with no clear D. V was cut by 2 bases and J by 4 bases, with 2 bases left in between. CDR3 size: 12 residues. The germline V gene has CDR1 MGHRA and CDR2 YSYEKL. CDR3 region: CASSQTTGELFF. The CDR3 DNA follows: TGCGCCAGCAGCCAAACCACCGGGGAGCTGTTTTTT.

The J gene is TRBJ2-2, the V gene TRBV6-4; D ambiguous. Germline CDR1 is MRHNA and CDR2 is SNTAGT. The CDR3 has 14 residues. Trimming stripped 2 bases from V and 2 bases from J, with 6 bases between. CDR3 residues: CASSDRSNTGELFF. The CDR3 coding sequence is TGTGCCAGCAGTGACAGGTCAAACACCGGGGAGCTGTTTTTT.

The J gene is TRBJ2-7, the V gene TRBV30; D assignment may be TRBD1 or TRBD2 (5 bases each). Germline V gene sequence: CDR1 GTSNPN, CDR2 SVGIG (reference sequence). The length of the CDR3 is 14 residues. V lost 2 bases and J 3 bases, leaving 14 bases between the germline ends. In DNA, the CDR3 is TGTGCCTGGAGTCCCCCGGGACGGATCTACGAGCAGTACTTC. Its translation: CAWSPPGRIYEQYF.

The CDR3 DNA sequence: TGTGCCAGCACCATCGGACAGGGGACTCAGCCCCAGCATTTT. It encodes CASTIGQGTQPQHF. The chain uses TRBV28 and TRBJ1-5; 9 bases map to TRBD1. The CDR3 is made up of 14 amino acids. The germline V gene encodes CDR1 MDHEN and CDR2 SYDVKM. V lost 7 bases to trimming and J lost 6 bases; unmatched junction nucleotides: 7.

J is TRBJ2-4 and V is TRBV10-2; 8 bases align to TRBD2. Looked up from germline, CDR1 is WSHSY and CDR2 is SAAADI. There are 15 residues in the CDR3. V was pared by 6 bases and J by 2 bases, with 6 bases of the junction left unmatched. In DNA form, the CDR3 reads TGCGCCAGCAGACGGGAGGGCGAGTCCAAAAACATTCAGTACTTC. Translating gives CASRREGESKNIQYF.

The chain links TRBV19 to TRBJ1-1, with 7 bases that match TRBD1. The J segment lost 2 bases and the V segment lost 11 bases, leaving 11 bases of the junction unmatched. From germline, CDR1 is LNHDA and CDR2 SQIVND (reference sequence). The length of the CDR3 is 14 residues. The CDR3 sequence: CASRKGAHNTEAFF. The CDR3 DNA reads TGTGCCTCCCGGAAGGGGGCCCACAACACTGAAGCTTTCTTT.

The chain recombines TRBV30 with TRBJ1-2; D gene ambiguous. Germline values: CDR1 GTSNPN, CDR2 SVGIG (reference sequence). V lost 4 bases, J lost 4 bases, and 13 bases lay in between. This CDR3 region has 13 residues. The CDR3 sequence is CAWTGPEAYGYTF. In DNA, the CDR3 is TGTGCCTGGACGGGCCCAGAGGCCTATGGCTACACCTTC. The whole variable domain, filled in from reference TRBV30 and TRBJ1-2, reads SQTIHQWPATLVQPVGSPLSLECTVEGTSNPNLYWYRQAAGRGLQLLFYSVGIGQISSEVPQNLSASRPQDRQFILSSKKLLLSDSGFYLCAWTGPEAYGYTFGSGTRLTVV.

The CDR3 sequence is CASSWGTSGSRTYNEQFF. CDR3 coding DNA: TGTGCCAGCAGCTGGGGGACTAGCGGGAGTCGTACCTACAATGAGCAGTTCTTC. The V call is TRBV7-8, the J call TRBJ2-1; 14 bases map to TRBD2. This CDR3 is built from 18 residues. From germline, CDR1 is SGHVS and CDR2 FQNEAQ. V dropped 4 bases and J dropped 2; count of bases not matched to a gene: 7.

The chain has TRBV9 and TRBJ2-1, with 9 bases that match TRBD2. V was pared by 3 bases and J by 3 bases, with 10 bases of the junction left unmatched. The CDR3 runs to 17 residues. Looked up from germline, CDR1 is SGDLS and CDR2 is YYNGEE. The CDR3: CASSAGFGGGDYNEQFF. CDR3 nucleotide sequence: TGTGCCAGCAGCGCAGGTTTTGGCGGGGGGGACTACAATGAGCAGTTCTTC.